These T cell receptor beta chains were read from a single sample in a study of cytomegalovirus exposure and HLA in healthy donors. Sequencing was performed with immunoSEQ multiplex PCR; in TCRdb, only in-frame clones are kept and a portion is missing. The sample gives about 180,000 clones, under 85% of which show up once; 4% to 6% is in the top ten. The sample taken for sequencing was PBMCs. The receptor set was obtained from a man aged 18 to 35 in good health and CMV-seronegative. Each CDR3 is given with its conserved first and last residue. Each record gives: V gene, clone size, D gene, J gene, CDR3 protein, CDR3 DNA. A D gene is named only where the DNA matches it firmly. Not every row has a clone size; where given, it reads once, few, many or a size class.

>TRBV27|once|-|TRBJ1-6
CASRAGLQLPFLDNSPLHF
TGTGCCAGCAGGGCTGGACTCCAGCTCCCATTCCTCGATAATTCACCCCTCCACTTT
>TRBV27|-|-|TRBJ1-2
CASSLSSGDSRGYTF
TGTGCCAGCAGTTTATCAAGCGGGGACTCTAGGGGCTACACCTTC
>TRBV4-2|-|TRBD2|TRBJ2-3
CASSPRVGGGAVDTQYF
TGTGCCAGCAGCCCCCGCGTGGGCGGGGGGGCCGTAGATACGCAGTATTTT
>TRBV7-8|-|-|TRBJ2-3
CASSLWGRETDTQYF
TGTGCCAGCAGCTTATGGGGCCGCGAAACAGATACGCAGTATTTT
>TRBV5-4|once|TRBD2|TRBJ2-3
CASSPIGGREPDTQYF
TGTGCCAGCAGCCCGATCGGCGGGAGGGAGCCAGATACGCAGTATTTT
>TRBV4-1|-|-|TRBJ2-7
CASSQDRGGYEQYF
TGCGCCAGCAGCCAAGACAGGGGAGGGTACGAGCAGTACTTC
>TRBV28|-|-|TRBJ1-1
CWLIQAFF
TGTTGGCTTATTCAAGCTTTCTTT
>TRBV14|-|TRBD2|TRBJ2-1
CASSRKIAGTTNEQFF
TGTGCCAGCAGCCGAAAAATAGCGGGGACAACAAATGAGCAGTTCTTC
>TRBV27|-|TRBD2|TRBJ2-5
CASSFLSSGLKTQYF
TGTGCCAGCAGTTTTTTATCTAGCGGGTTGAAGACCCAGTACTTC
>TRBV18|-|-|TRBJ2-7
CASSASEDSYEQYF
TGTGCCAGCTCAGCTAGTGAGGACTCCTACGAGCAGTACTTC
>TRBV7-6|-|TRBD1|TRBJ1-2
CASSLTGGWNGYTF
TGTGCCAGCAGCTTAACAGGGGGATGGAATGGCTACACCTTC
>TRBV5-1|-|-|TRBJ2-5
CASSLEGDLKTQYF
TGCGCCAGCAGCTTGGAGGGGGATTTGAAGACCCAGTACTTC
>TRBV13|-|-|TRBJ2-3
CASSLVGPDTQYF
TGTGCCAGCAGCTTAGTGGGCCCAGATACGCAGTATTTT
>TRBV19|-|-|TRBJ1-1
CASSMEGVLNTEAFF
TGTGCCAGTAGTATGGAAGGGGTTCTGAACACTGAAGCTTTCTTT
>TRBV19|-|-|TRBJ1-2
CASKQTENYGYTF
TGTGCCAGTAAGCAGACAGAAAACTATGGCTACACCTTC
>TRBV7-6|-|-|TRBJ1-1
CASSLDSYTEAFF
TGTGCCAGCAGCTTAGACAGTTACACTGAAGCTTTCTTT
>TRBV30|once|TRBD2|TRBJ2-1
CAWSGLAGESSWYNEQFF
TGTGCCTGGAGCGGCCTAGCGGGAGAGTCCAGTTGGTACAATGAGCAGTTCTTC
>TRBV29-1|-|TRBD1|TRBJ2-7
CSVLGQGGEQYF
TGCAGCGTTTTGGGACAGGGTGGCGAGCAGTACTTC
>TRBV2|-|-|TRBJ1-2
CASNLPTADGYTF
TGTGCCAGCAATTTACCGACAGCAGATGGCTACACCTTC
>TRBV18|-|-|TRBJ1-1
CASSPLQSTNTEAFF
TGTGCCAGCTCACCCTTACAGAGCACTAACACTGAAGCTTTCTTT
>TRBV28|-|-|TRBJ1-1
CASSLGGSTEAFF
TGTGCCAGCAGTTTAGGGGGCAGCACTGAAGCTTTCTTT
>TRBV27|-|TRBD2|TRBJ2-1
CASRTGRLASDEQFF
TGTGCCAGCAGAACCGGGAGGCTAGCTTCCGATGAGCAGTTCTTC
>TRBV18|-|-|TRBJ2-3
CASSPNSLGLGSTDTQYF
TGTGCCAGCTCACCGAACTCGCTGGGGCTGGGTAGTACAGATACGCAGTATTTT
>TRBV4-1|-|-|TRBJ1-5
CASSQESYQPQHF
TGCGCCAGCAGCCAGGAGTCCTATCAGCCCCAGCATTTT
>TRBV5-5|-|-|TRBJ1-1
CASSLWGQNEAFF
TGTGCCAGCAGCTTATGGGGGCAGAATGAAGCTTTCTTT
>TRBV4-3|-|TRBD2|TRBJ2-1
CASSQEGVAGGYNEQFF
TGCGCCAGCAGCCAAGAAGGAGTAGCGGGAGGGTACAATGAGCAGTTCTTC
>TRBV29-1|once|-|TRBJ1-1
CSVGLTGRDGKKGAFF
TGCAGCGTTGGGCTCACGGGCCGAGACGGAAAGAAGGGGGCTTTCTTT
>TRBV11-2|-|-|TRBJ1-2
CASSPLKGVRSYGYTF
TGTGCCAGCAGCCCTCTTAAGGGGGTGAGAAGCTATGGCTACACCTTC
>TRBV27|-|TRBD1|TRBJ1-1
CASSTHQGVTEAFF
TGTGCCAGCAGTACACACCAGGGGGTCACTGAAGCTTTCTTT
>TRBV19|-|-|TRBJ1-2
CASRGPGQLNYGYTF
TGTGCCAGTAGAGGCCCGGGACAACTCAACTATGGCTACACCTTC
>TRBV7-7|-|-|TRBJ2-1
CASSHSGLMEQFF
TGTGCTAGCAGTCACTCCGGTTTAATGGAGCAGTTCTTC
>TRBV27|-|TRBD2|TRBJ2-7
CASRAGLRTYEQYF
TGTGCCAGCAGAGCGGGACTCCGGACCTACGAGCAGTACTTC